This record looks at one T cell receptor (beta chain) sequence and its context. The antigen remains undetermined. Donors ranged from roughly 6 to 100 years old and were healthy Caucasians in Russia. Each donor supplied 8 to 10 milliliters of peripheral blood. This sample was taken from a study of blood T cells in healthy people across ages. A second 7 to 11 cycle PCR used barcoded and J-beta primers. All cDNA molecules were each tagged by a template-switch adaptor with 12 random nucleotides. TCRdb re-called the 5' RACE reads with MiXCR, one entry per CDR3 protein. Of fewer than 2,000,000 distinct CDR3 sequences in the sample, about two fifths were seen once. Overall study results and limits: Unknown CMV status may confound age-related changes in expanded clones.

Unmatched junction bases numbered 8, after V lost 2 bases and J lost 4 bases. The germline V gene has CDR1 MDHEN and CDR2 SYDVKM. The CDR3 is made up of 16 amino acids. The clonotype comes from a human donor in good health. The chain employs TRBV28 and TRBJ2-7; 10 positions agree with TRBD1. Sequenced material: blood. CDR3 loop: CASSLILGQGLYEQYF. The DNA for the CDR3 is TGTGCCAGCAGTTTAATTTTGGGACAGGGGCTTTACGAGCAGTACTTC.